Listed here are 11 T cell receptor beta chains from one sample, sequenced in a study of cytomegalovirus exposure and HLA in healthy donors. Profiling relied on immunoSEQ multiplex PCR, and the TCRdb table lists in-frame clones only, not all of them. The profile covers about 60,000 clones, with 90% appearing a single time and about 0.95% taken by the ten largest. Sequenced material: PBMCs. These receptors originate from a man between 18 and 35 years old in good health and CMV-seronegative.

The chain links TRBV10-3 to TRBJ2-7; 9 positions match TRBD1. Trimming took 11 bases from V and 3 from J; bases not matched to a gene: 11. The CDR3 contains 14 residues. Per the germline V gene, CDR1 is ENHRY and CDR2 is SYGVKD. CDR3 loop: CASRRGQGDYEQYF. The DNA of the CDR3 is TGTGCCTCTCGGCGGGGACAGGGAGACTACGAGCAGTACTTC.

This chain uses TRBV30 with TRBJ2-3, with D possibly matching TRBD1 (6 bases). Germline V gene sequence: CDR1 GTSNPN, CDR2 SVGIG (reference sequence). Trimming stripped 4 bases from V and 5 bases from J, with 10 bases between. The CDR3 consists of 12 residues. The CDR3 DNA follows: TGTGCCTGGACCCTAGGGGGAGATACGCAGTATTTT. Translated, it gives CAWTLGGDTQYF.

This chain links TRBV5-5 with TRBJ2-2; D may be TRBD1 (6 bases). Trimming cost V 6 bases and J 4 bases, with 16 bases left between them. This CDR3 region has 15 residues. CDR1 and CDR2 from the germline V gene are SGHKS and YYEKEE (reference sequence). The CDR3 spells CASNLPTGPTGELFF. DNA of the CDR3: TGTGCCAGCAACCTACCGACAGGACCCACCGGGGAGCTGTTTTTT.

The CDR3 reads CASSLPVSVSASSTDTQYF. The CDR3, as DNA: TGCGCCAGCAGCCTACCTGTGTCTGTCTCAGCGTCTAGCACAGATACGCAGTATTTT. This chain joins TRBV5-1 and TRBJ2-3; D is undetermined. The CDR3 consists of 19 residues. The germline V gene has CDR1 SGHRS and CDR2 YFSETQ. The ends were cut back, 4 bases at V and 0 bases at J, with 24 bases in the middle.

Written as DNA, the CDR3 is TGTGCCAGCAGTTTATTGACAGACACAGATACGCAGTATTTT. Residues: CASSLLTDTDTQYF. The chain employs TRBV28 and TRBJ2-3; D might be TRBD1 (5 bases). The CDR3 runs 14 residues. Trimming cost V 1 base and J 2 bases, with 7 bases left between them. Germline loops: CDR1 MDHEN, CDR2 SYDVKM.

The V call is TRBV7-9, the J call TRBJ2-1, with TRBD2 matching over 14 bases. CDR3 length: 17 residues. CDR1 SEHNR and CDR2 FQNEAQ come from the germline V gene (reference sequence). Trimming took 5 bases from V and 8 from J; bases not matched to a gene: 11. CDR3 sequence reads: CASSRTSGRTSPHEQFF. Here the CDR3 DNA reads TGTGCCAGCAGCCGGACTAGCGGGAGGACCTCTCCCCATGAGCAGTTCTTC.

The gene calls are TRBV28 and TRBJ2-1; possibly TRBD1 for D (5 bases). V shed 3 bases and J shed 7 bases, with 10 bases lying between them. This CDR3 comprises 13 residues. The germline gives CDR1 MDHEN, CDR2 SYDVKM. The CDR3 loop reads CASSFPTANEQFF. CDR3 DNA sequence: TGTGCCAGCAGTTTCCCGACAGCTAATGAGCAGTTCTTC.

Concerning this clone itself: A junction boundary mismatches the germline segment, possibly from a read error. V and J are TRBV25-1 and TRBJ2-5, with TRBD2 matching over 14 bases. Germline V CDR1 and CDR2: MGHDK, SYGVNS. CDR3 size: 15 residues. The CDR3 DNA reads TGTGCCAGCAGTGTTTTGGGACTAGCGGGAGAGGCCCAGTACTTC. It yields the protein CASSVLGLAGEAQYF. Combining the CDR3 with reference TRBV25-1 and TRBJ2-5 gives the whole variable domain EADIYQTPRYLVIGTGKKITLECSQTMGHDKMYWYQQDPGMELHLIHYSYGVNSTEKGDLSSESTVSRIRTEHFPLTLESARPSHTSQYLCASSVLGLAGEAQYFGPGTRLLVL.

This clone showed up just once. This chain joins TRBV2 and TRBJ2-4, with a possible D match to TRBD2 (7 bases). V shed 5 bases and J shed 4 bases, with 15 bases lying between them. Germline loops: CDR1 SNHLY, CDR2 FYNNEI. The CDR3 contains 15 residues. CDR3 sequence (DNA): TGTGCCAGCAGTTCCGCGGGGGCGACAAAAAACATTCAGTACTTC. As protein: CASSSAGATKNIQYF. The variable domain in full, with the rest retrieved from reference TRBV2 and TRBJ2-4, is EPEVTQTPSHQVTQMGQEVILRCVPISNHLYFYWYRQILGQKVEFLVSFYNNEISEKSEIFDDQFSVERPDGSNFTLKIRSTKLEDSAMYFCASSSAGATKNIQYFGAGTRLSVL.

J is TRBJ1-1 and V is TRBV6-5; 9 bases map to TRBD1. In germline, CDR1 is MNHEY, CDR2 SVGAGI. This CDR3 is built from 16 residues. V lost 4 bases and J lost 3; bases outside the gene matches: 9. The CDR3 spells CASSSAGTGSDTEAFF. The CDR3, as DNA: TGTGCCAGCAGTTCCGCCGGGACAGGGAGCGACACTGAAGCTTTCTTT.

This rearrangement joins TRBV28 to TRBJ1-2, with D possibly matching TRBD1 (5 bases). The CDR3 runs to 15 residues. Germline-derived CDR1 and CDR2 are MDHEN and SYDVKM. V was cut by 2 bases and J by 6 bases, with 16 bases left in between. The CDR3 loop is CASSLGVSGRNGYTF. The CDR3 nucleotides read TGTGCCAGCAGTTTAGGGGTGTCAGGGAGGAATGGCTACACCTTC.